The present T cell receptor (beta chain) was sequenced within a study of blood T cell repertoires in COVID-19. Whole-study context: The samples span acute and convalescent COVID-19 from the United States, Italy and Spain. T cells, B-cell-depleted T cells, or PBMCs supplied cDNA or gDNA.

This clone was counted once. In the authors' workflow: From reference gene primer amplification, estimates of nucleated cell counts were derived. Profiled with immunoSEQ multiplex PCR; TCRdb holds only in-frame clones, not every one. V, J and clone size are taken as reported in that table, and D and trimming were inferred from the DNA itself. Altogether 95,000 to 150,000 clones are present, over 75% being singletons, with the ten largest covering 20% to 30%. Sequencing input: peripheral blood. This TCR was recovered from an elderly woman with acute or convalescent COVID-19.

DNA for the CDR3: TGTGCCAGCAGCGGAGGACAGATGAACACTGAAGCTTTCTTT. Its protein is CASSGGQMNTEAFF. The rearrangement uses TRBV6-5 and TRBJ1-1; D might be TRBD1 (6 bases). The CDR3 consists of 14 residues. The germline V gene has CDR1 MNHEY and CDR2 SVGAGI. The ends were cut back, 6 bases at V and 0 bases at J, with 11 bases in the middle.